This T cell receptor (beta chain) came from a study of blood T cell repertoires in COVID-19. For the study at large: The origin of the acute and convalescent COVID-19 samples was the United States, Italy and Spain. From T cells, B-cell-depleted T cells, or PBMCs came the material, which was cDNA or gDNA.

Germline loops: CDR1 LNHDA, CDR2 SQIVND (reference sequence). The CDR3 is 15 amino acids. V was pared by 1 base and J by 9 bases, with 7 bases of the junction left unmatched. The sample holds one count of this clone. Original methodology: Estimation of nucleated cell counts relied on the amplification of reference gene primers. Assay: immunoSEQ multiplex PCR; the TCRdb copy retains only in-frame clones and omits some. The V and J calls and clone size were taken over from that table, and D and trimming were inferred from the DNA. The table has approximately 120,000 clones, 65% to 90% seen once. The chain links TRBV19 to TRBJ2-1; TRBD1 matches 9 bases. The material sequenced was peripheral blood. The TCR sequence derives from a woman aged 80 or over with active or convalescent COVID-19. As DNA, the CDR3 is TGTGCCAGTAGTATAGGGACAGGGGTTGTAGGTGAGCAGTTCTTC. This translates into CASSIGTGVVGEQFF. Full variable domain (rest looked up from reference TRBV19 and TRBJ2-1): DGGITQSPKYLFRKEGQNVTLSCEQNLNHDAMYWYRQDPGQGLRLIYYSQIVNDFQKGDIAEGYSVSREKKESFPLTVTSAQKNPTAFYLCASSIGTGVVGEQFFGPGTRLTVL.